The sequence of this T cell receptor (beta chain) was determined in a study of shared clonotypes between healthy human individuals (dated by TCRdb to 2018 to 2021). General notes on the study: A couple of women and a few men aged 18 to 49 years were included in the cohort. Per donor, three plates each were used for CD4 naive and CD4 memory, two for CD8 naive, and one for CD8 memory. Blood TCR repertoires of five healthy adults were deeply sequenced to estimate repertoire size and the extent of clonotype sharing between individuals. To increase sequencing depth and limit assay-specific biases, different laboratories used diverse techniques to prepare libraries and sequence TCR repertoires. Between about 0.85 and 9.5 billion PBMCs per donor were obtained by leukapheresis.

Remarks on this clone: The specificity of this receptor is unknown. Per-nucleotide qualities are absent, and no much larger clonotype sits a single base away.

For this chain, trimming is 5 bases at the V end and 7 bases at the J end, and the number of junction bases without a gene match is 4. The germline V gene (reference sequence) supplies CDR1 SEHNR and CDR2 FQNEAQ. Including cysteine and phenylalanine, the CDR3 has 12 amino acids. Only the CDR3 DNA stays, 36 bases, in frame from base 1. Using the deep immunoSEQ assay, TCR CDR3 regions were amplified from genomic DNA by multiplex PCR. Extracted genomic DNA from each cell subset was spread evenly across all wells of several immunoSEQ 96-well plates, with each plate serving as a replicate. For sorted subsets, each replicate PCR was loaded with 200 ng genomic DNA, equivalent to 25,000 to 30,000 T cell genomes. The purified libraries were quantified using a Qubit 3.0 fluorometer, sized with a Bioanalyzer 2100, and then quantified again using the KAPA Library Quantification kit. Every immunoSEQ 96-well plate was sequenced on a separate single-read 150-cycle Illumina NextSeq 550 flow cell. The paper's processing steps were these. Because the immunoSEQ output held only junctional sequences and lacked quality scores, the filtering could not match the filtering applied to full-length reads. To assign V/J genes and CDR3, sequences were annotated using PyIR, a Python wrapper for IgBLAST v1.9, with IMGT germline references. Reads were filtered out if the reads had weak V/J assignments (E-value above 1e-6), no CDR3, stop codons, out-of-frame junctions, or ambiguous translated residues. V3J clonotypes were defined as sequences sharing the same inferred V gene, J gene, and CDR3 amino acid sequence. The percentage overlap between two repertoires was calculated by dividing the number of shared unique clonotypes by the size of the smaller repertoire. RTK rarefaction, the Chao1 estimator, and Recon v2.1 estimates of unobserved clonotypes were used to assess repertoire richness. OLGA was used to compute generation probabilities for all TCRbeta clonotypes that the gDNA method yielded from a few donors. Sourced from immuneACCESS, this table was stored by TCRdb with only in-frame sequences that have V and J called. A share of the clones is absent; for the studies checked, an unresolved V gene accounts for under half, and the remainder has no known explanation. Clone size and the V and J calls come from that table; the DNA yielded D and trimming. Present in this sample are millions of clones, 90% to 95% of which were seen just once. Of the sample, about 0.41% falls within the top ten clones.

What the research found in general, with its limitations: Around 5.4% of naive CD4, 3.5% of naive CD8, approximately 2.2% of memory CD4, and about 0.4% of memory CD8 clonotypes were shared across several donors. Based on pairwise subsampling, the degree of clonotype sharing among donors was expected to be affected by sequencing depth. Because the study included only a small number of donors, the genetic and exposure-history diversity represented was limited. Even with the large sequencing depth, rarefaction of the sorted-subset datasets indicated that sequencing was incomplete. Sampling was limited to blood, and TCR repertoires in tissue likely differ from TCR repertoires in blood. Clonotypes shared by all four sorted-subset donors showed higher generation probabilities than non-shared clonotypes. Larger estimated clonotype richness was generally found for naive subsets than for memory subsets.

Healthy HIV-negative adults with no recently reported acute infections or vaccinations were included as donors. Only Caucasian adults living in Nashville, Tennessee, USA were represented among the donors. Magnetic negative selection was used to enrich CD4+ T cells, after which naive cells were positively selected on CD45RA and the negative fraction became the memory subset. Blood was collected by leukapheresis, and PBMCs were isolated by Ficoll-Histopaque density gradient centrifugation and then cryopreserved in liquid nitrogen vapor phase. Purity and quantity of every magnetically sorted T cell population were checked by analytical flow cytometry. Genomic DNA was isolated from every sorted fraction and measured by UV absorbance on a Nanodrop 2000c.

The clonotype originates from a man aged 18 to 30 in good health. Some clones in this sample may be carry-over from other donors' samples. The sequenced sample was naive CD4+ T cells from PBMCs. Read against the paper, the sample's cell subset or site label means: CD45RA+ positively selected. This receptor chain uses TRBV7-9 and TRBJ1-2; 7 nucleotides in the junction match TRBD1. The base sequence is TGTGCCAGCAGCCCCCGGACAGGTGGCTACACCTTC. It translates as CASSPRTGGYTF.